This T cell receptor (beta chain) was captured by sequencing in a study of T-cell reconstitution after alpha-beta-depleted transplantation in children. Study-wide results and limits: One year after transplant, T-cell counts and diversity came mostly from newly produced T cells. At day 60, the high TCRbeta diversity found in some patients originated from recipient T cells and thymic progenitors that had survived. Reported findings indicate that, about two months after transplant, alpha-beta T cells came from several hundred expanded clones, which were derived from non-depleted graft cells.

TCRbeta library construction was performed incorporating unique molecular identifiers. Each CDR3 protein gets one entry after TCRdb re-called the PCR reads with MiXCR. The table includes approximately 130,000 distinct CDR3 sequences, roughly 10% detected once. In this sample, this clonotype turned up many times. Its specificity is not known. This sequence originates from a girl under three years old who had a stem cell transplant for combined immunodeficiency, so the T cells may come from the graft donor. The source material was PBMCs, mostly from graft donor cells, sampled 180 days after TCRalphabeta/CD19-depleted stem cell transplant.

The CDR3 region has the DNA TGCGCCAGCAGCTATGGACAGGGAAATCAGCCCCAGCATTTT. Its translation is CASSYGQGNQPQHF. This rearrangement joins TRBV5-1 to TRBJ1-5, with 8 bases aligning to TRBD1. CDR1 and CDR2 (germline): SGHRS, YFSETQ. CDR3 length equals 14 residues. The ends lost 3 bases at V and 4 bases at J; junction bases unmatched: 3.